This T cell receptor beta chain was captured by sequencing in a study of blood T cell repertoires in COVID-19. The data were produced by immunoSEQ multiplex PCR, yet TCRdb's version contains in-frame clones alone and is incomplete. This table holds about 270,000 clones, 82% found once. Note on this clone: Relative to the germline gene, one junction end is altered; a read error may explain this.

The germline V gene encodes CDR1 SSHAT and CDR2 FNYEAQ (reference sequence). The CDR3 length is 15 residues. What was sequenced was peripheral blood. The clonotype comes from a woman aged 18-30 years with acute or convalescent COVID-19. V usage is TRBV7-7 and J usage is TRBJ2-3, with 9 bases that match TRBD1. CDR3 coding DNA: TGTGCTAGCAGCCCCGGACAGGGGACGGCAGATACGCAGTATTTT. Residues: CASSPGQGTADTQYF.